The rows below give T cell receptor beta chains drawn from one sample of a study of beta chain features in type 1 diabetes. TCRdb's table, derived via immunoSEQ multiplex PCR, lists solely in-frame clones and lacks some. The data contain some 270,000 clones, 11% of them singletons. Sequencing was carried out using naive CD4+ T cells from blood. Source of these receptors: a man under 40 with type 1 diabetes. Each CDR3 is given with its conserved first and last residue. D genes are given only for firm matches. Part of the rows lack a size; the others show once, few, many or a class for expanded clones.

. few TRBJ1-3 TRBV10-3 TGTGCCATCAGTGAGTGGAGGGGCTCTGGAAACACCATATATTTT CAISEWRGSGNTIYF
. . TRBJ1-1 TRBV6-5 TGTGCCAGCAGTCAGGGTAAGGACACTGAAGCTTTCTTT CASSQGKDTEAFF
. . TRBJ1-5 TRBV27 TGTGCCAGCACCCTAGAATGTACACGGATCGGCCAGCCCCAGCATTTT CASTLECTRIGQPQHF
. few TRBJ2-7 TRBV6-1 TGTGCCAGCAGCCACAGGGTCCACGAGCAGTACTTC CASSHRVHEQYF
TRBD2 . TRBJ2-1 TRBV9 TGTGCCAGCAGCCCTGGGACTAGCGGGGGGCTCTACAATGAGCAGTTCTTC CASSPGTSGGLYNEQFF
TRBD1 . TRBJ2-3 TRBV4-1 TGCGCCAGCTCCGGGACAGGGAGGACAGATACGCAGTATTTT CASSGTGRTDTQYF
TRBD1 . TRBJ1-2 TRBV27 TGTGCCAGCAGAACCCGACAGGGGACTAACTATGGCTACACCTTC CASRTRQGTNYGYTF
TRBD1 few TRBJ2-5 TRBV10-3 TGTGCCATCAGCCCCGGGACAGAAGAGACCCAGTACTTC CAISPGTEETQYF
. few TRBJ2-4 TRBV29-1 TGCAGCGTTGATGGAGGGGAAAACATTCAGTACTTC CSVDGGENIQYF
TRBD1 . TRBJ1-1 TRBV29-1 TGCAGCGTGATGGGGACAGTCACTGAAGCTTTCTTT CSVMGTVTEAFF
TRBD2 . TRBJ2-1 TRBV28 TGTGCCAGCAGTTTCTTCGGGGGGGCCTACAATGAGCAGTTCTTC CASSFFGGAYNEQFF
. . TRBJ2-7 TRBV7-6 TGTGCCAGCAGCCCCGGGGGCGAGCAGTACTTC CASSPGGEQYF
TRBD1 few TRBJ1-2 TRBV9 TGTGCCAGCAGCGTCGGAACAGGGGGTCGAACTGGCTACACCTTC CASSVGTGGRTGYTF
TRBD1 . TRBJ2-5 TRBV5-1 TGCGCCAGCAGCTTTGGACAGGAAAGAGAGACCCAGTACTTC CASSFGQERETQYF
TRBD1 few TRBJ2-3 TRBV2 TGTGCCAGCGTCCGGGACAGGGGATTCGATACGCAGTATTTT CASVRDRGFDTQYF
TRBD2 . TRBJ2-3 TRBV19 TGTGCCAGTAGTGCCCGACTAGCGGGGGCACCCGATACGCAGTATTTT CASSARLAGAPDTQYF
TRBD2 . TRBJ2-7 TRBV6-5 TGTGCCAGCAGTAAAACTAGCGGGGCCTCCTACGAGCAGTACTTC CASSKTSGASYEQYF
. . TRBJ2-1 TRBV4-2 TGTGCCAGCAGCCAAGAGCCCCAGGGGAGAAATGAGCAGTTCTTC CASSQEPQGRNEQFF
. . TRBJ1-5 TRBV7-8 TGTGCCAGCAGCTTAGCGAGGCAGGGAGGGAGCAATCAGCCCCAGCATTTT CASSLARQGGSNQPQHF
TRBD1 . TRBJ1-2 TRBV15 TGTGCCACCAGCAACCAGGGGGACATATATGGCTACACCTTC CATSNQGDIYGYTF
. . TRBJ1-6 TRBV18 TGTGCCAGCCTTGGAGGGCCCTATAATTCACCCCTCCACTTT CASLGGPYNSPLHF
. few TRBJ2-6 TRBV10-3 TGTGCCATCAGTGAGTCGGCAGCTGGGGCCAACGTCCTGACTTTC CAISESAAGANVLTF
. few TRBJ2-3 TRBV5-4 TGTGCCAGCAGCGGCGGGACTACAGATACGCAGTATTTT CASSGGTTDTQYF
TRBD2 few TRBJ2-1 TRBV7-2 TGTGCCAGCAGCTTAGCACTAGCGGTCTACAATGAGCAGTTCTTC CASSLALAVYNEQFF
TRBD2 . TRBJ2-3 TRBV27 TGTGCCAGCAGTCACTCCAAGCGGGGGGGCACAGATACGCAGTATTTT CASSHSKRGGTDTQYF
. few TRBJ1-5 TRBV18 TGTGCCAGCTCAACTGGGGAGGTTAGCAATCAGCCCCAGCATTTT CASSTGEVSNQPQHF
. . TRBJ2-1 TRBV9 TGTGCCAGCAGCCCGGGGGGCGGAGGGTACAATGAGCAGTTCTTC CASSPGGGGYNEQFF
. . TRBJ2-2 TRBV7-2 TGTGCCAGCAGCAGACAGCCTCCGAACACCGGGGAGCTGTTTTTT CASSRQPPNTGELFF
. . TRBJ2-1 TRBV5-1 TGCGCCAGCAGCTTGGCCCCAGGGCAGTCCTACAATGAGCAGTTCTTC CASSLAPGQSYNEQFF
. . TRBJ2-7 TRBV2 TGTGCCAGCAGTGAAGGGCCCCCAACCCCCCTCTCCTACGAGCAGTACTTC CASSEGPPTPLSYEQYF
TRBD1 . TRBJ2-3 TRBV5-1 TGCGCCAGCAGCTCCGGACAGGGGAGTTCAGATACGCAGTATTTT CASSSGQGSSDTQYF
TRBD2 . TRBJ2-2 TRBV4-1 TGCGCCAGCAGCCAAGGGGGAGGGAAGTTTTTCGGGGAGCTGTTTTTT CASSQGGGKFFGELFF
. . TRBJ2-1 TRBV6-5 TGTGCCAGCAGTTACACAGGGTCCAACAATGAGCAGTTCTTC CASSYTGSNNEQFF
. . TRBJ1-1 TRBV29-1 TGCAGCGTTGATCGCGGTTTGAACACTGAAGCTTTCTTT CSVDRGLNTEAFF
TRBD2 . TRBJ2-5 TRBV5-4 TGTGCCAGCAGCTTGTGGACTAGCCAAGAGACCCAGTACTTC CASSLWTSQETQYF
. few TRBJ2-3 TRBV19 TGTGCCAGTAGTATAGGGTCGACGGGGGTCGGTACGCAGTATTTT CASSIGSTGVGTQYF
. . TRBJ2-3 TRBV9 TGTGCCAGCAGCGTACAGGGGTTAGTCGCAGATACGCAGTATTTT CASSVQGLVADTQYF